Presented here are 25 T cell receptor beta chains from one specimen sequenced in a study of T cells in Graves' hyperthyroidism and ophthalmopathy. Amplification targeted TCR beta CDR3 regions from RNA transcripts. Carried out on the TCR CDR3, a first-round RT-PCR used the HTBI primer set. TCRdb fed the multiplex PCR reads into MiXCR, producing one record per CDR3 protein. The sample carries approximately 600,000 distinct CDR3 sequences, around 15% recorded once. The sequencing input was blood. All receptors come from a woman in her twenties or thirties with Graves' hyperthyroidism.

This chain joins TRBV6-5 and TRBJ2-7, with 7 bases matching TRBD2. V dropped 2 bases and J dropped 7; count of bases not matched to a gene: 8. CDR1 and CDR2 (germline): MNHEY, SVGAGI. The CDR3 covers 14 residues. In nucleotides, the CDR3 is TGTGCCAGCAGTTACAATCGCGGGAGTAGGGAGCAGTACTTC. Protein: CASSYNRGSREQYF.

This clonotype was observed at least ten times. The chain has TRBV7-9 and TRBJ2-7; D remains unclear. The germline CDR1 and CDR2 sequences are SEHNR and FQNEAQ (reference sequence). Trimming shortened V by 7 bases and J by 0 bases, and 7 bases separated the two germline ends. The CDR3 covers 12 residues. Here the CDR3 DNA reads TGTGCCAGCACACCGAACTCCTACGAGCAGTACTTC. Amino acid sequence: CASTPNSYEQYF.

This clonotype was seen at least ten times. This rearrangement joins TRBV20-1 to TRBJ2-7; 9 bases are shared with TRBD2. The CDR3 runs to 15 residues. After removal of 3 bases from V and 3 bases from J, the junction contained 9 bases not matched to a gene. Germline CDR1 DFQATT, CDR2 SNEGSKA (reference sequence). CDR3 coding DNA: TGCAGTGCTAGCCGACCGGGACTAGCTTTCTACGAGCAGTACTTC. The encoded protein is CSASRPGLAFYEQYF.

The chain carries TRBV19 and TRBJ1-2; 7 positions agree with TRBD1. Germline V CDR1 and CDR2: LNHDA, SQIVND (reference sequence). This CDR3 comprises 14 residues. Trimming removed 6 bases from V and 8 bases from J; junction bases left unmatched: 12. CDR3 in DNA: TGTGCCAGTAGGGAAGGGGGCGTAGCGACCGGCTACACCTTC. It encodes CASREGGVATGYTF.

This clonotype has ten or more counts. The gene calls are TRBV2 and TRBJ2-5, with D tentatively TRBD2 (6 bases). V gave up 8 bases and J gave up 2 bases, with 18 bases separating them. CDR3 length: 15 amino acids. CDR1 is SNHLY, CDR2 FYNNEI, per germline. This CDR3 is CASLLRPSVQETQYF. CDR3 nucleotides: TGTGCCAGCCTCCTACGGCCTAGCGTTCAAGAGACCCAGTACTTC.

The V call is TRBV27, the J call TRBJ2-2; D gene ambiguous. Per germline, CDR1 MNHEY and CDR2 SMNVEV (reference sequence). V shed 6 bases and J shed 6 bases, with 8 bases lying between them. The CDR3 is 12 residues long. CDR3 bases: TGTGCCAGCAGGCGATTCGCCGGGGAGCTGTTTTTT. Its translation: CASRRFAGELFF.

This clonotype has a count of ten or more. The V gene is TRBV28, the J gene TRBJ2-1, with TRBD1 matching over 10 bases. V shed 6 bases and J 8 bases; nucleotides not matched to a gene: 4. There are 13 residues in the CDR3. Germline V lookup: CDR1 MDHEN, CDR2 SYDVKM. For the CDR3, the DNA is TGTGCCAGCAGCCGGGACAGGGGACATGAGCAGTTCTTC. Its protein product is CASSRDRGHEQFF.

This clonotype has at least ten counts. This chain joins TRBV11-2 and TRBJ2-3, with no clear D. The V and J ends lost 1 base and 0 bases respectively, with 11 bases between them. From germline, CDR1 is SGHAT and CDR2 FQNNGV. The CDR3 runs to 16 residues. The CDR3 bases are TGTGCCAGCAGCTTAGGGGTTAGCCCTAGCACAGATACGCAGTATTTT. It codes for CASSLGVSPSTDTQYF.

This clonotype was counted a few times. The V call is TRBV6-1, the J call TRBJ2-1, with D possibly being TRBD1 or TRBD2 (5 bases each). The CDR3 loop spans 11 amino acids. Trimming removed 1 base at V and 13 bases at J, with 8 bases between. CDR1 and CDR2 (germline): MNHNS, SASEGT. CDR3 residues: CASSEGGPQFF. The CDR3 DNA sequence: TGTGCCAGCAGTGAAGGGGGACCTCAGTTCTTC.

This clonotype was detected only a few times. The J gene is TRBJ1-5, the V gene TRBV2; D unclear. Trimming took off 9 bases at V and 3 bases at J, with 18 bases between the two ends. The germline V gene encodes CDR1 SNHLY and CDR2 FYNNEI. This CDR3 is 15 amino acids long. The CDR3 DNA follows: TGTGCCAGTAAGGAAGGGCCGGCCTTCAATCAGCCCCAGCATTTT. Translating it yields CASKEGPAFNQPQHF.

At least ten counts were recorded for this clonotype. The chain carries TRBV7-8 and TRBJ2-7; possible D gene TRBD1, 6 bases. This CDR3 is 16 amino acids long. From germline, CDR1 is SGHVS and CDR2 FQNEAQ. V was shortened by 7 bases and J by 3 bases, with 22 bases between the two germline ends. Here the CDR3 DNA reads TGTGCCAGCACCATTATACCGAACAGGGTTGGCTACGAGCAGTACTTC. This gives the protein CASTIIPNRVGYEQYF.

This clonotype has a count of ten or more. This chain links TRBV27 with TRBJ2-7; 7 positions agree with TRBD1. J lost 4 bases, V lost 3 bases, and 6 bases had no gene match. This CDR3 is 14 amino acids long. CDR1 and CDR2 from the germline V gene are MNHEY and SMNVEV (reference sequence). The CDR3 is CASSLYRGRYEQYF. The CDR3 DNA reads as TGTGCCAGCAGTTTGTATAGGGGGCGATACGAGCAGTACTTC.

This clonotype occurred a few times. The genes are TRBV19 and TRBJ1-3, with no clear D. The CDR3 sequence is 19 residues long. Germline V gene sequence: CDR1 LNHDA, CDR2 SQIVND (reference sequence). V was cut by 5 bases and J by 0 bases, with 23 bases left in between. This CDR3 is CASSVHSGRSDRSGNTIYF. CDR3 coding DNA: TGTGCCAGTAGTGTCCACTCCGGGAGATCTGACCGCTCTGGAAACACCATATATTTT.

The chain joins TRBV6-2 or TRBV6-3 to TRBJ1-1; no firm D call. This CDR3 region has 13 residues. V was cut by 7 bases and J by 6 bases, with 15 bases left in between. CDR1 is MNHEY, CDR2 SVGEGT, per germline. The chain's CDR3 is CASKPLGWAEAFF. CDR3 nucleotide sequence: TGTGCCAGCAAACCGTTGGGGTGGGCTGAAGCTTTCTTT.

In its sample, this clonotype was seen a few times. V usage is TRBV7-2 and J usage is TRBJ1-1, with D perhaps TRBD1 (5 bases). The length of the CDR3 is 17 residues. In germline, CDR1 is SGHTA, CDR2 FQGNSA. V lost 1 base and J 1 base, leaving 16 bases between the germline ends. The DNA of the CDR3 is TGTGCCAGCAGCTTAGTTTCCCCGTACAGGAAGAACACTGAAGCTTTCTTT. This gives the protein CASSLVSPYRKNTEAFF.

In regard to this clonotype: It may be a read error: a sequence one base away is much more abundant. The V gene is TRBV2, the J gene TRBJ2-1; D is possibly TRBD1 (5 bases). This CDR3 spans 11 amino acids. Germline assignment: CDR1 SNHLY and CDR2 FYNNEI. Written as DNA, the CDR3 is TGTGTCAGCAGCCCGAGACAGACATGGTTCTTC. It yields the protein CVSSPRQTWFF.

The chain employs TRBV5-4 and TRBJ2-5; a possible D gene is TRBD2 (6 bases). Trimming left V 4 bases short and J 5 bases short, with 18 bases between. Germline V lookup: CDR1 SGHNT, CDR2 YYREEE (reference sequence). CDR3 size: 15 residues. The CDR3 protein is CASSQGAGSDETQYF. CDR3 DNA sequence: TGTGCCAGCAGCCAAGGTGCGGGGTCAGACGAGACCCAGTACTTC.

This clonotype has ten or more counts. The V and J genes are TRBV7-2 and TRBJ1-5; weak D call: TRBD1 (5 bases). V was shortened by 5 bases and J by 1 base, with 9 bases between the two germline ends. Germline V lookup: CDR1 SGHTA, CDR2 FQGNSA. The CDR3 length is 14 residues. CDR3 sequence reads: CASSGGASNQPQHF. CDR3 nucleotides: TGTGCCAGCAGCGGGGGTGCGAGCAATCAGCCCCAGCATTTT.

V gene TRBV27 combines with J gene TRBJ2-7; 8 bases match TRBD2. V was clipped by 2 bases and J by 3 bases; unmatched bases: 3. This CDR3 region has 14 residues. Germline-derived CDR1 and CDR2 are MNHEY and SMNVEV (reference sequence). CDR3 coding DNA: TGTGCCAGCAGTTTACTACGGGAGGGCTACGAGCAGTACTTC. Translated: CASSLLREGYEQYF.

The chain has TRBV20-1 and TRBJ1-5, with 7 bases matching TRBD1. Germline CDR1 reads DFQATT; CDR2 reads SNEGSKA (reference sequence). J was trimmed by 3 bases and V by 3 bases; bases with no gene match: 5. The CDR3 consists of 14 residues. As DNA, the CDR3 is TGCAGTGCTAGGGCGACAGGGTTCAATCAGCCCCAGCATTTT. This codes for CSARATGFNQPQHF.

Many counts were recorded for this clonotype. The V call is TRBV18, the J call TRBJ2-1; D possibly corresponds to TRBD1 (5 bases). The CDR3 length is 14 residues. Germline CDR1 and CDR2: KGHSH and LQKENI. V was trimmed by 6 bases and J by 6 bases, leaving 15 bases between them. The CDR3 DNA sequence: TGTGCCAGCTCGCCATCGACAGTCTTCAATGAGCAGTTCTTC. This translates into CASSPSTVFNEQFF.

This clonotype came up a few times. J is TRBJ2-5 and V is TRBV9; 14 nucleotides align to TRBD2. Germline V gene sequence: CDR1 SGDLS, CDR2 YYNGEE. This CDR3 is 17 amino acids long. V was clipped by 3 bases and J by 1 base; unmatched bases: 5. The CDR3 nucleotides are TGTGCCAGCAGCGGGGGACTAGCGGGAGTGGGCCAAGAGACCCAGTACTTC. Its translation: CASSGGLAGVGQETQYF.

About this clonotype: With a much larger clone just one base away, this may be a read error. This chain joins TRBV6-5 and TRBJ1-1; D perhaps matches TRBD1 (5 bases). Germline V lookup: CDR1 MNHEY, CDR2 SVGAGI. Trimming cost V 2 bases and J 4 bases, with 11 bases left between them. The CDR3 covers 14 residues. In DNA, the CDR3 is TGTGCCAGCAGTTACGGCGACAGACGCACTGAAGCTTTCTTT. Its protein product is CASSYGDRRTEAFF.

This chain links TRBV7-9 with TRBJ2-3; 8 positions agree with TRBD2. The CDR3 is 18 amino acids. CDR1 and CDR2 (germline): SEHNR, FQNEAQ (reference sequence). V shed 5 bases, J shed 2 bases, and the junction held 15 bases outside the gene matches. The CDR3 DNA sequence: TGTGCCAGCAGCCCTCGACCACATACTAGCGGATTCACAGATACGCAGTATTTT. Its protein product is CASSPRPHTSGFTDTQYF.

The chain recombines TRBV9 with TRBJ2-7, with D unresolved. V gave up 0 bases and J gave up 2 bases, with 12 bases separating them. CDR1 and CDR2 from the germline V gene are SGDLS and YYNGEE. CDR3 length: 15 amino acids. The CDR3 DNA reads as TGTGCCAGCAGCGTAGGGTCAGCCGAAACCTACGAGCAGTACTTC. It is translated as CASSVGSAETYEQYF.